These T cell receptor beta chains were read from a single sample in a study of T cell responses to AZD1222 COVID-19 vaccine. The method was immunoSEQ multiplex PCR; TCRdb's version includes in-frame clones alone and lacks a portion of them. The sample has over 65,000 clones; roughly 80% are singletons. The sequencing here drew on peripheral blood, taken on day 0 of AZD1222 vaccination. These receptors came from an adult in good health. Both conserved end residues are part of each CDR3. The D gene is left open where the match is weak. The size field is filled for only some rows; it gives once, few, many or a size class.

clone_size | j_call | d_call | v_call | cdr3_aa | cdr3_nt
- | TRBJ1-2 | - | TRBV2 | CATAPSQGLGYTF | TGTGCCACCGCCCCCAGTCAGGGGTTGGGCTACACCTTC
- | TRBJ1-1 | - | TRBV6-2/TRBV6-3 | CASSYAANTEAFF | TGTGCCAGCAGTTACGCTGCGAACACTGAAGCTTTCTTT
- | TRBJ2-3 | - | TRBV11-3 | CASSLGGGFTDTQYF | TGTGCCAGCAGCTTAGGGGGCGGGTTCACAGATACGCAGTATTTT
- | TRBJ1-1 | TRBD1 | TRBV7-9 | CASSFQGAVTEAFF | TGTGCCAGCAGCTTTCAGGGGGCGGTCACTGAAGCTTTCTTT
- | TRBJ2-1 | TRBD1 | TRBV27 | CASRSTGQGFFEQFF | TGTGCCAGCCGATCCACGGGACAGGGGTTCTTTGAGCAGTTCTTC
few | TRBJ2-5 | - | TRBV28 | CASTQGDQETQYF | TGTGCCAGCACGCAAGGGGACCAAGAGACCCAGTACTTC
- | TRBJ2-2 | - | TRBV12-3/TRBV12-4 | CANHDSSGELFF | TGTGCCAACCATGACAGTTCCGGGGAGCTGTTTTTT
- | TRBJ1-1 | - | TRBV5-1 | CASSLVRGRNTEAFF | TGCGCCAGCAGCTTGGTCCGGGGCCGGAACACTGAAGCTTTCTTT
- | TRBJ1-5 | - | TRBV12-2 | CASQDPVKWPQHF | TGTGCAAGTCAGGACCCCGTTAAGTGGCCCCAGCATTTT
once | TRBJ2-7 | TRBD1 | TRBV24-1 | CATSDPGQGDHEQYF | TGTGCCACCAGTGATCCCGGACAGGGGGACCACGAGCAGTACTTC
- | TRBJ2-1 | - | TRBV3-1/TRBV3-2 | CASSQAVSLDEQFF | TGTGCCAGCAGCCAGGCGGTCTCCCTGGATGAGCAGTTCTTC
- | TRBJ2-5 | - | TRBV7-8 | CASSFDRYQETQYF | TGTGCCAGCAGCTTCGACAGATACCAAGAGACCCAGTACTTC
- | TRBJ2-5 | TRBD2 | TRBV4-2 | CASSQENNRGTSGRNQETQYF | TGTGCCAGCAGCCAAGAAAATAATCGGGGGACTAGCGGGAGGAACCAAGAGACCCAGTACTTC
- | TRBJ2-3 | - | TRBV5-1 | CASSWAGGSTDTQYF | TGCGCCAGCAGCTGGGCAGGCGGGAGCACAGATACGCAGTATTTT
- | TRBJ2-7 | TRBD2 | TRBV3-1/TRBV3-2 | CASSQESGRTYEQYF | TGTGCCAGCAGCCAAGAAAGCGGGAGGACCTACGAGCAGTACTTC
- | TRBJ2-4 | - | TRBV11-3 | CASSPSGEAKNIQYF | TGTGCCAGCAGCCCTTCGGGGGAAGCCAAAAACATTCAGTACTTC
few | TRBJ2-5 | - | TRBV2 | CASTRSPGSRETQYF | TGTGCCAGCACCCGCAGCCCCGGGAGCAGGGAGACCCAGTACTTC
- | TRBJ2-7 | TRBD2 | TRBV11-2 | CASSLRTPGGTLYEQYF | TGTGCCAGCAGCTTAAGGACGCCGGGAGGGACTCTCTACGAGCAGTACTTC
- | TRBJ2-7 | TRBD1 | TRBV27 | CASSKRQGPYEQYF | TGTGCCAGCAGCAAAAGACAGGGACCCTACGAGCAGTACTTC
- | TRBJ1-2 | - | TRBV18 | CASSPERGYTF | TGTGCCAGCTCACCAGAAAGAGGCTACACCTTC
- | TRBJ2-7 | TRBD1 | TRBV10-3 | CAISRDRGLGKSYEQYF | TGTGCCATCAGTAGGGACAGGGGCCTCGGGAAGTCCTACGAGCAGTACTTC
once | TRBJ1-1 | - | TRBV7-9 | CASSSPRQVPMNTEAFF | TGTGCCAGCAGCTCTCCCCGACAGGTGCCCATGAACACTGAAGCTTTCTTT
- | TRBJ1-6 | - | TRBV30 | CAWTGEGGSPLHF | TGTGCCTGGACAGGCGAGGGTGGGTCACCCCTCCACTTT
- | TRBJ2-5 | TRBD2 | TRBV3-1/TRBV3-2 | CASSQVASGEETQYF | TGTGCCAGCAGCCAAGTGGCTAGCGGGGAAGAGACCCAGTACTTC
- | TRBJ2-7 | TRBD2 | TRBV7-6 | CASSPGGGYEQYF | TGTGCCAGCAGCCCGGGGGGGGGCTACGAGCAGTACTTC
- | TRBJ2-1 | - | TRBV27 | CASSFLPWHEQFF | TGTGCCAGCAGTTTCCTTCCCTGGCATGAGCAGTTCTTC
- | TRBJ1-4 | - | TRBV7-8 | CASSLWGANEKLFF | TGTGCCAGCAGCTTATGGGGGGCTAATGAAAAACTGTTTTTT
- | TRBJ1-1 | - | TRBV2 | CASGRDTEAFF | TGTGCCAGCGGGCGGGACACTGAAGCTTTCTTT
- | TRBJ1-5 | TRBD1 | TRBV6-1 | CASSKGTGGDHQPQHF | TGTGCCAGCAGTAAAGGGACAGGGGGGGACCATCAGCCCCAGCATTTT
once | TRBJ1-1 | - | TRBV12-3/TRBV12-4 | CASSFYQNTEAFF | TGTGCCAGCAGTTTTTACCAGAACACTGAAGCTTTCTTT
many | TRBJ2-7 | TRBD2 | TRBV5-1 | CASSLTSGNDEQYF | TGCGCCAGCAGCTTGACTAGCGGGAATGACGAGCAGTACTTC
- | TRBJ1-5 | TRBD1 | TRBV12-3/TRBV12-4 | CASSTTGEQPQHF | TGTGCCAGCAGTACGACAGGGGAACAGCCCCAGCATTTT
few | TRBJ2-3 | - | TRBV27 | CASSLWGSTDTQYF | TGTGCCAGCAGTTTATGGGGCAGCACAGATACGCAGTATTTT
- | TRBJ2-1 | - | TRBV27 | CASSTPGLRSYNEQFF | TGTGCCAGCAGTACCCCGGGACTCCGCTCCTACAATGAGCAGTTCTTC
- | TRBJ2-7 | TRBD1 | TRBV5-1 | CASSPEQGNEQYF | TGCGCCAGCAGCCCAGAACAGGGGAACGAGCAGTACTTC
- | TRBJ2-5 | TRBD1 | TRBV29-1 | CSARDRGRTETQYF | TGCAGCGCAAGAGACAGGGGGAGAACGGAGACCCAGTACTTC
- | TRBJ2-6 | TRBD2 | TRBV5-8 | CASRFSGRASGANVLTF | TGTGCCAGCAGGTTCAGCGGGAGGGCCTCTGGGGCCAACGTCCTGACTTTC
- | TRBJ2-5 | - | TRBV15 | CATSRDRSGGETQYF | TGTGCCACCAGCAGAGATCGGTCAGGTGGGGAGACCCAGTACTTC
once | TRBJ1-1 | TRBD1 | TRBV19 | CASRRTGEGTEAFF | TGTGCCAGTAGAAGGACAGGGGAAGGTACTGAAGCTTTCTTT
- | TRBJ2-1 | TRBD1 | TRBV5-5 | CASSLGQGGYNEQFF | TGTGCCAGCAGCTTGGGACAGGGTGGTTACAATGAGCAGTTCTTC
- | TRBJ2-5 | TRBD2 | TRBV7-2 | CASSLLAGEAETQYF | TGTGCCAGCAGCTTACTAGCGGGAGAGGCAGAGACCCAGTACTTC
- | TRBJ2-7 | - | TRBV7-2 | CASSLGGREQYF | TGTGCCAGCAGCTTAGGGGGGCGCGAGCAGTACTTC
- | TRBJ2-1 | - | TRBV4-1 | CASSQDSGSSYNEQFF | TGCGCCAGCAGCCAAGATTCCGGGAGCTCCTACAATGAGCAGTTCTTC
- | TRBJ2-1 | - | TRBV12-5 | CASGRYTYNEQFF | TGTGCTAGTGGGCGGTATACCTACAATGAGCAGTTCTTC
once | TRBJ2-7 | TRBD2 | TRBV5-1 | CASSLGGTSSYEQYF | TGCGCCAGCAGCTTGGGGGGGACTAGCTCCTACGAGCAGTACTTC
- | TRBJ1-1 | - | TRBV11-2 | CASSTSLGTTEAFF | TGTGCCAGCAGCACCTCTCTGGGGACCACTGAAGCTTTCTTT
- | TRBJ1-1 | TRBD1 | TRBV19 | CATGKPGTGAKNTEAFF | TGTGCCACCGGAAAACCCGGGACAGGGGCCAAGAACACTGAAGCTTTCTTT
once | TRBJ1-5 | - | TRBV3-1/TRBV3-2 | CASSSDFSNQPQHF | TGTGCCAGCAGCTCGGACTTTAGCAATCAGCCCCAGCATTTT
- | TRBJ1-5 | - | TRBV27 | CASSPDFNPNQPQHF | TGTGCCAGCAGTCCCGACTTTAATCCCAATCAGCCCCAGCATTTT
- | TRBJ2-5 | TRBD1 | TRBV5-4 | CASSLGGLETQYF | TGTGCCAGCAGTTTAGGGGGCCTAGAGACCCAGTACTTC
- | TRBJ2-5 | TRBD2 | TRBV4-3 | CASSQTGLAGGETQYF | TGCGCCAGCAGCCAAACCGGACTAGCGGGAGGGGAGACCCAGTACTTC
- | TRBJ2-2 | TRBD1 | TRBV4-3 | CASSQDQGAGGELFF | TGCGCCAGCAGCCAAGATCAGGGGGCCGGCGGGGAGCTGTTTTTT
- | TRBJ1-5 | - | TRBV2 | CASSEYRANNQPQHF | TGTGCCAGCAGTGAGTACAGGGCTAACAATCAGCCCCAGCATTTT
- | TRBJ1-6 | TRBD1 | TRBV19 | CASSIDRDRGTSPLHF | TGTGCCAGTAGTATAGATCGGGACAGGGGGACTTCACCCCTCCACTTT